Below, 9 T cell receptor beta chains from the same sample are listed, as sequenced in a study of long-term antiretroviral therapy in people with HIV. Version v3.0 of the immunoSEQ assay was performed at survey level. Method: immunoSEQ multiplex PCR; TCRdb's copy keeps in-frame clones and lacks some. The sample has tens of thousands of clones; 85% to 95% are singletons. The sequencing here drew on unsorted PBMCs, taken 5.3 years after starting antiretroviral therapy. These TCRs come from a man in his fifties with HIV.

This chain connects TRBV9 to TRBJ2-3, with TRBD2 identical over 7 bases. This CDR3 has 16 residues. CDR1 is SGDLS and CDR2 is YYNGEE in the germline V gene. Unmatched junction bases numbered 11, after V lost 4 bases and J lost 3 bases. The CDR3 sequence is CASSTVGAGLTDTQYF. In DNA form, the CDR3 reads TGTGCCAGCAGCACCGTGGGAGCGGGGTTGACAGATACGCAGTATTTT.

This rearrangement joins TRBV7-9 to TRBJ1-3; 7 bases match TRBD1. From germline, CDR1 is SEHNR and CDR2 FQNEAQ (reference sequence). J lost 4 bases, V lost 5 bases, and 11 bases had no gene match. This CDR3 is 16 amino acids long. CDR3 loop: CASSRGQAASGNTIYF. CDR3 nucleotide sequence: TGTGCCAGCAGCCGAGGACAGGCCGCCTCCGGAAACACCATATATTTT.

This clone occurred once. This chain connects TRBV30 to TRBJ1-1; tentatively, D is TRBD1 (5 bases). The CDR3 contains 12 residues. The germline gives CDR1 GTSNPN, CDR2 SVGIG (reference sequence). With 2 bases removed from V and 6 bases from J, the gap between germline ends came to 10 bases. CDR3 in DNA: TGTGCCTGGAGTATAATGGGGGCTGAAGCTTTCTTT. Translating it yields CAWSIMGAEAFF.

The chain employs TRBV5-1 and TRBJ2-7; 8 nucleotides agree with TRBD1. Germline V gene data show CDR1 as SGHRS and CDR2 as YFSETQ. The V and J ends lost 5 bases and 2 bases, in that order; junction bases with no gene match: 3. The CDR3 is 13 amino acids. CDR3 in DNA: TGCGCCAGCAGGGAACAGGGGGCCTACGAGCAGTACTTC. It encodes CASREQGAYEQYF.

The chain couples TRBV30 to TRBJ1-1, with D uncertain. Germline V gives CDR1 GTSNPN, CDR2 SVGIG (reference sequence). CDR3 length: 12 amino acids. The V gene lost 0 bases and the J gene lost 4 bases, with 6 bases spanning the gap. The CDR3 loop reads CAWSVGPTEAFF. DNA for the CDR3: TGTGCCTGGAGTGTAGGGCCCACTGAAGCTTTCTTT.

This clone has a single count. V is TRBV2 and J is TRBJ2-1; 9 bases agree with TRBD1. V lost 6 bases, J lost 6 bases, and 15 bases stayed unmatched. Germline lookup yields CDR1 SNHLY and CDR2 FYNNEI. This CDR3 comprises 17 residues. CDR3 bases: TGTGCCAGCAGGGTCGGTACGAGGACAGGGGCCGGCAATGAGCAGTTCTTC. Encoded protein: CASRVGTRTGAGNEQFF.

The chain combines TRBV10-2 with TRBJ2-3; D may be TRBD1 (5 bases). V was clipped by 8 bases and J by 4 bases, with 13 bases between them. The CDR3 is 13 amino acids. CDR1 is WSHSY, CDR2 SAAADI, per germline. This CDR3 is CASSRQGADTQYF. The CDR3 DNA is TGCGCCAGCTCGCGGCAGGGCGCAGATACGCAGTATTTT.

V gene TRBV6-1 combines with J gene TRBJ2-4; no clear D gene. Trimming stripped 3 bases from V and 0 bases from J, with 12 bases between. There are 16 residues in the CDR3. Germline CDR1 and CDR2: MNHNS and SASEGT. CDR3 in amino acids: CASSEATDLAKNIQYF. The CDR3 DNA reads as TGTGCCAGCAGTGAGGCAACAGACCTAGCCAAAAACATTCAGTACTTC.

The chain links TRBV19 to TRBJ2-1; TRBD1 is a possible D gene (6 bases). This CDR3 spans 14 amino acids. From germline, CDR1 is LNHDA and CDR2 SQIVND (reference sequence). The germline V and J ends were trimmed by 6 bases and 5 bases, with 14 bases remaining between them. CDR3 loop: CASRTRTGNNEQFF. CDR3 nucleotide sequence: TGTGCCAGTAGGACCCGTACAGGGAACAATGAGCAGTTCTTC.